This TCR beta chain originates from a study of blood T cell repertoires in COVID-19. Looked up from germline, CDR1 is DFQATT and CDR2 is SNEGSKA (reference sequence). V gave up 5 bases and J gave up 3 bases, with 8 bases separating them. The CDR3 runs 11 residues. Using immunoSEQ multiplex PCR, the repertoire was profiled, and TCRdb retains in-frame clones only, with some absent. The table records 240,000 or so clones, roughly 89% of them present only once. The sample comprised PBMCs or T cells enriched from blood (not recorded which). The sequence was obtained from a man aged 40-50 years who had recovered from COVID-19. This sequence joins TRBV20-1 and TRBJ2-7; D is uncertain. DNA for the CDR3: TGCAGTGCTGGCAGGTACTACGAGCAGTACTTC. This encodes CSAGRYYEQYF.